Listed below are T cell receptor beta chains from one sample, sequenced in a study of OX40 agonist ivuxolimab in advanced cancers. Assay: immunoSEQ multiplex PCR; the TCRdb copy retains only in-frame clones and omits some. This sample has 20,000 to 30,000 clones, with about four fifths found just once. The sequencing used CD4+ or CD8+ T cells sorted from blood, collected in a trial of the OX40 agonist ivuxolimab. The receptors come from an adult with an advanced solid tumor such as melanoma, head and neck, liver or kidney cancer. CDR3s include the opening cysteine and the closing phenylalanine or tryptophan.

V: TRBV10-2
J: TRBJ2-6
CDR3: CASSESRLFPQGNSGANVLTF

V: TRBV11-2
J: TRBJ2-5
CDR3: CASSLDLMETQYF

V: TRBV19
J: TRBJ2-7
CDR3: CASSIVSGYEQYF

V: TRBV5-8
J: TRBJ1-6
CDR3: CASSLGTHSPLHF

V: TRBV19
J: TRBJ1-2
CDR3: CASSITRRTFYGYTF

V: TRBV4-2
J: TRBJ1-1
CDR3: CASSQGTGTEAFF

V: TRBV25-1
J: TRBJ1-3
CDR3: CASTQGWGNTIYF

V: TRBV25-1
J: TRBJ2-5
CDR3: CASSESGPGWETQYF

V: TRBV18
J: TRBJ2-6
CDR3: CASSPRASSGANVLTF

V: TRBV27
J: TRBJ2-7
CDR3: CASSLYPSHYEQYF

V: TRBV27
J: TRBJ2-6
CDR3: CASSLTGDSGANVLTF

V: TRBV7-6
J: TRBJ1-1
CDR3: CASSLTDISNTEAFF

V: TRBV5-1
J: TRBJ1-3
CDR3: CASSLGGGKTGNTIYF

V: TRBV5-4
J: TRBJ1-1
CDR3: CASSSEGHNTEAFF

V: TRBV18
J: TRBJ2-1
CDR3: CASSPSTDNEQFF

V: TRBV27
J: TRBJ1-5
CDR3: CASSSGRVKPQHF

V: TRBV4-3
J: TRBJ2-3
CDR3: CASSQDSSGVTDTQYF

V: TRBV11-2
J: TRBJ2-1
CDR3: CASSLGFGGSSSGEQFF

V: TRBV9
J: TRBJ2-3
CDR3: CASSVVSGVGDTQYF

V: TRBV5-4
J: TRBJ2-2
CDR3: CAAREFRNTGELFF

V: TRBV27
J: TRBJ1-1
CDR3: CASRGTGEAFF

V: TRBV7-9
J: .
CDR3: CASSPPGQPYEQYF

V: TRBV28
J: TRBJ2-5
CDR3: CASSRTRRGQTQYF

V: TRBV6-4
J: TRBJ2-1
CDR3: CASSPGAEYNEQFF

V: TRBV30
J: TRBJ1-2
CDR3: CAWTPSVGHGYTF

V: TRBV5-1
J: TRBJ2-7
CDR3: CASTGEGHSYEQYF

V: TRBV18
J: TRBJ2-7
CDR3: CASSPVGLEQYF

V: TRBV30
J: TRBJ2-1
CDR3: CAWSDRRTSAWNEQFF